Given below is one TCR beta chain in context. Its specificity is unknown. This sample stems from a study of cytomegalovirus exposure and HLA in healthy donors. Study-level results: Despite most TCR sequences being rare, some public TCRs occurred in many donors. Listed as cytomegalovirus-associated were 150 to 200 TCR beta chains.

Profiled with immunoSEQ multiplex PCR; TCRdb holds only in-frame clones, not every one. The profile shows roughly 70,000 clones, approximately 97% of them singletons. This CDR3 contains 14 residues. Looked up from germline, CDR1 is LNHDA and CDR2 is SQIVND (reference sequence). V lost 3 bases to trimming and J lost 1 base; unmatched junction nucleotides: 3. Material for sequencing was PBMCs. The source is a woman aged 18-35 years in good health and CMV-seropositive. This chain joins TRBV19 and TRBJ2-7; TRBD1 matches 7 bases. This CDR3 is CASSIWDSSYEQYF. CDR3 in DNA: TGTGCCAGTAGTATTTGGGACAGTTCCTACGAGCAGTACTTC.